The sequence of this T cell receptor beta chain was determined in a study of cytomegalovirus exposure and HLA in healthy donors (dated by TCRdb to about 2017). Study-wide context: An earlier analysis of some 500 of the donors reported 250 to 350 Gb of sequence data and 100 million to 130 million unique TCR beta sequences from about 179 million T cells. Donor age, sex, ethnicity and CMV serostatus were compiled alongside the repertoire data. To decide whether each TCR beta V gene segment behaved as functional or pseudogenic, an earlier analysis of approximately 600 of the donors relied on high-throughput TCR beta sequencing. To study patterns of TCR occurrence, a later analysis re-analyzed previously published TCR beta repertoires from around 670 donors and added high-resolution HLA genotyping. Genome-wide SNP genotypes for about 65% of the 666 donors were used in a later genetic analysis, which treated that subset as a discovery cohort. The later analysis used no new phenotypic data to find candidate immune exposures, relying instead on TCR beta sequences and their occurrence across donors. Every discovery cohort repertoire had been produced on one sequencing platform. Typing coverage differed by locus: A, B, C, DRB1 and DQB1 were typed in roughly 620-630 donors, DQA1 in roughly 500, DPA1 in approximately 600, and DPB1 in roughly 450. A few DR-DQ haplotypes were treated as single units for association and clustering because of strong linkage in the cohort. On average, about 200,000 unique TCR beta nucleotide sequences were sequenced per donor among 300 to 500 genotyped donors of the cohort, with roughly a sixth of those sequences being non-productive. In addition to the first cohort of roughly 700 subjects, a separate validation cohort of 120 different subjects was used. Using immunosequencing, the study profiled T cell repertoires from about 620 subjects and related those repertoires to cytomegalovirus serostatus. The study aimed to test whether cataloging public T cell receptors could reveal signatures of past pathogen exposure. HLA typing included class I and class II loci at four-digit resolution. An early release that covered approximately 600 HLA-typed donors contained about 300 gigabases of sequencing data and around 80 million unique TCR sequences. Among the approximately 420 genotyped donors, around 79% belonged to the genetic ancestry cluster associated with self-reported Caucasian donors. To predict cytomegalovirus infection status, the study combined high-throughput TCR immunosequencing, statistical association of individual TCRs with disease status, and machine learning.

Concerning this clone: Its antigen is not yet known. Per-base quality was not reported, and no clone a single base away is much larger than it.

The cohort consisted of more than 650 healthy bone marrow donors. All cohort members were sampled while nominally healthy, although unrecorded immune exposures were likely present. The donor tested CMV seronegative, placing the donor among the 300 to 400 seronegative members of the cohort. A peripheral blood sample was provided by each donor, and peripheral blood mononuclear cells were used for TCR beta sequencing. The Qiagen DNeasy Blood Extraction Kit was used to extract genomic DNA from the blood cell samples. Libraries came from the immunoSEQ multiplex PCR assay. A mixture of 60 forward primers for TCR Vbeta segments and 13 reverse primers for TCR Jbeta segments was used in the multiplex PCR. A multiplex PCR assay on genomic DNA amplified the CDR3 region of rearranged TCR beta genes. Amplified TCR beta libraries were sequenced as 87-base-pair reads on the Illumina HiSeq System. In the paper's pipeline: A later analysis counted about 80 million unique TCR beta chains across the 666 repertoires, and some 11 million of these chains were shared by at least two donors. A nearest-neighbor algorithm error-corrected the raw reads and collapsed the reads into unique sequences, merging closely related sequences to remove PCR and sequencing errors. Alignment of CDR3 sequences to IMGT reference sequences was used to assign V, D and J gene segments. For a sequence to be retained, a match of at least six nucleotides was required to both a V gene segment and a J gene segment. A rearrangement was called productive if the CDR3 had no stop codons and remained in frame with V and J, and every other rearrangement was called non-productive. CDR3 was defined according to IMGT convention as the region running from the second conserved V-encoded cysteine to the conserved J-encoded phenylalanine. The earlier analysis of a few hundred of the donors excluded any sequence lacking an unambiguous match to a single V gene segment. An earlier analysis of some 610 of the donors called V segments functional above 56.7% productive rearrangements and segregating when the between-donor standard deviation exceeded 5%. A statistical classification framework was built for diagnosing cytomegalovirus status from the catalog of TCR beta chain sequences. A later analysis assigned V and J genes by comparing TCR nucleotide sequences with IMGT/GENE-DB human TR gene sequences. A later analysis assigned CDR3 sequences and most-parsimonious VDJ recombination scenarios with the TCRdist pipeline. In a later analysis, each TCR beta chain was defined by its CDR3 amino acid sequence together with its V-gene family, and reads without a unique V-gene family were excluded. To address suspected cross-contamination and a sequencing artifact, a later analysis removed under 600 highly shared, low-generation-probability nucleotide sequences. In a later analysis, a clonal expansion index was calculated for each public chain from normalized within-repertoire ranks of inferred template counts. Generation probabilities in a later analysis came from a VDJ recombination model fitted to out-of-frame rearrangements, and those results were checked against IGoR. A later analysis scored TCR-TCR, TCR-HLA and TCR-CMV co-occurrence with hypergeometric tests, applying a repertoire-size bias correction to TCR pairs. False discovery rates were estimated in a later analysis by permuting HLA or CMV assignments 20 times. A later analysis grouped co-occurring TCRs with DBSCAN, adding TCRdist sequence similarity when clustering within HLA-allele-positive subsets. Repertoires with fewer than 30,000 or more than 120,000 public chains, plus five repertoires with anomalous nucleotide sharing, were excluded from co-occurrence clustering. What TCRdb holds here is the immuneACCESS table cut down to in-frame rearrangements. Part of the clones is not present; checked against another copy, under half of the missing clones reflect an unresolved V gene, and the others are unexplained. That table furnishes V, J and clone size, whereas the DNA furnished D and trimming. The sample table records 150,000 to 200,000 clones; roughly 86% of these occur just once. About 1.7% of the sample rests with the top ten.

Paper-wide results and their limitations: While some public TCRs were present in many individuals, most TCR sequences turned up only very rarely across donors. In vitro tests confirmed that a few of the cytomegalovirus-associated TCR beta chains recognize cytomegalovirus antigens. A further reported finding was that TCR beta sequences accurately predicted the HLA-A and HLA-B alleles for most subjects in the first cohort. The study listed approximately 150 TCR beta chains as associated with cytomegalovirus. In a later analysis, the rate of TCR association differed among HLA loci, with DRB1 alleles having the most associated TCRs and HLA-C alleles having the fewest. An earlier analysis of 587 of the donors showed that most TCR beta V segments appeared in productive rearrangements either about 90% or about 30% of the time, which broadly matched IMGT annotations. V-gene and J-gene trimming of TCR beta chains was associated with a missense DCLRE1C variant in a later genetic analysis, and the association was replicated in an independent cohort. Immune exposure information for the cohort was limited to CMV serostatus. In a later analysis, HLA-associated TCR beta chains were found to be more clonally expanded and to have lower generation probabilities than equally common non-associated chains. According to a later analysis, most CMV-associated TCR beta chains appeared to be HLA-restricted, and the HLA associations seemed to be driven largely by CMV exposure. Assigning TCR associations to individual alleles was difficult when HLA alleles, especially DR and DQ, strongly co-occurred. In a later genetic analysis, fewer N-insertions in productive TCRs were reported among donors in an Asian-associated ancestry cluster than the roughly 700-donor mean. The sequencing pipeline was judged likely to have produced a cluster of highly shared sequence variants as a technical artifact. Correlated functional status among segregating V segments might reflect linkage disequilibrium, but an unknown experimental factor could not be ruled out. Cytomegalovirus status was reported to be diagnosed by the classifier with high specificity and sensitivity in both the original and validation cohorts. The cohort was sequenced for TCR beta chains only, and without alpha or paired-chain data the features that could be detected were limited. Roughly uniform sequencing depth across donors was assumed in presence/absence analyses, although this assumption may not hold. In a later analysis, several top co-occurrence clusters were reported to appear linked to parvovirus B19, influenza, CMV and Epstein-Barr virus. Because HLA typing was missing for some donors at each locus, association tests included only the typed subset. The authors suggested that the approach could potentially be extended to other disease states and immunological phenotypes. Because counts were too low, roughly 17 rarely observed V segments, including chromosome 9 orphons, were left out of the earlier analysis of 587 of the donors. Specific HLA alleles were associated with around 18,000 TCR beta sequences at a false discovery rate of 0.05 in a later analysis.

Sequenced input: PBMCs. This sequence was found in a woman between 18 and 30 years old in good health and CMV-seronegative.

The CDR3 protein: CASKGAEEGAGEQFF. The sequenced DNA: TGTGCCAGCAAAGGGGCCGAGGAGGGGGCGGGGGAGCAGTTCTTC. This sequence uses TRBV6-5 and TRBJ2-1; the D region possibly corresponds to TRBD1 (7 bases align). Including cysteine and phenylalanine, the CDR3 has 15 amino acids. Left in the record is the CDR3 DNA by itself, 45 bases read in frame from the first base. The V and J ends are trimmed by 7 bases and 10 bases, leaving 23 bases between them. CDR1 and CDR2 were assigned from the germline V gene as MNHEY and SVGAGI.